This is a list of T cell receptor beta chains from one sample in a study of T cells expressing NK-cell markers. From the 5' RACE reads, TCRdb lists one entry per CDR3 protein and no DNA. The repertoire shows 200,000 to 300,000 distinct CDR3 sequences; the top ten hold 4.2%. Sequencing input: blood T cells: a sorted CD56 or NKG2C T cell subset, CD4+ or CD8+ T cells, or bulk PBMC T cells (not recorded which). These receptors all stem from a woman aged 18-70 years in good health. CDR3s include the opening cysteine and the closing phenylalanine or tryptophan.

J: TRBJ2-2
length: 15
V: TRBV6-5
CDR3: CASSSFQGGTGELFF

J: TRBJ2-1
length: 15
V: TRBV9
CDR3: CASSSQEGLYNEQFF

J: TRBJ1-1
length: 14
V: TRBV7-2
CDR3: CASTHRGGKTEAFF

J: TRBJ1-1
length: 15
V: TRBV28
CDR3: CASSPRDRVPTEAFF

J: TRBJ2-2
length: 16
V: TRBV6-1
CDR3: CASKVGTVQTTGELFF

J: TRBJ2-5
length: 13
V: TRBV18
CDR3: CASSPRYQETQYF

J: TRBJ2-1
length: 15
V: TRBV5-1
CDR3: CASSSQLGKGNEQFF

J: TRBJ2-7
length: 15
V: TRBV7-2
CDR3: CASSFPGTTGYEQYF

J: TRBJ1-4
length: 13
V: TRBV29-1
CDR3: CSAAAGANEKLFF

J: TRBJ2-3
length: 16
V: TRBV7-2
CDR3: CASSPNLSGRSDTQYF